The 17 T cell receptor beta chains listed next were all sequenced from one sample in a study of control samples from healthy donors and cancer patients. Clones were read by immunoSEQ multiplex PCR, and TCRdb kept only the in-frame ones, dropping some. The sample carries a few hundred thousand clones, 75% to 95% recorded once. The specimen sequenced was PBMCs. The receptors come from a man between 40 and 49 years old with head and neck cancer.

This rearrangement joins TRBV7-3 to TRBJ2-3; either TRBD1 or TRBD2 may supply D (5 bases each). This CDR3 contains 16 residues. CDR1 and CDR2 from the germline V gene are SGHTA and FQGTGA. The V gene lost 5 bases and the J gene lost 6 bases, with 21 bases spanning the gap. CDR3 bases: TGTGCCAGCAGCACTGAGGGACGGGGCGGTATGGATACGCAGTATTTT. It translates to CASSTEGRGGMDTQYF.

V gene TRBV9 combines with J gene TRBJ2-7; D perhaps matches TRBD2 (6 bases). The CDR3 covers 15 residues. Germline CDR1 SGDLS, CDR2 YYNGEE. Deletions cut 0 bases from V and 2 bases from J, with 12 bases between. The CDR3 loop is CASSVGGTATYEQYF. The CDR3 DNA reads TGTGCCAGCAGCGTAGGCGGGACGGCAACCTACGAGCAGTACTTC.

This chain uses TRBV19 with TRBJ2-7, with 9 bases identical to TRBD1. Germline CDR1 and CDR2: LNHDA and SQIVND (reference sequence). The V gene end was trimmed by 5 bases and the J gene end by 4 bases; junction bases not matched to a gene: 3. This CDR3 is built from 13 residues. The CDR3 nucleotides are TGTGCCAGTAGTTTTGGGACAGGGTACGAGCAGTACTTC. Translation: CASSFGTGYEQYF.

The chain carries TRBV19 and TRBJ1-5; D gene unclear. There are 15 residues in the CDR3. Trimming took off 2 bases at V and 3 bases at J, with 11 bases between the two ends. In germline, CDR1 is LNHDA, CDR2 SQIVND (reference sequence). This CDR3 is CASSIIPTDNQPQHF. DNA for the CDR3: TGTGCCAGTAGTATAATCCCGACGGACAATCAGCCCCAGCATTTT.

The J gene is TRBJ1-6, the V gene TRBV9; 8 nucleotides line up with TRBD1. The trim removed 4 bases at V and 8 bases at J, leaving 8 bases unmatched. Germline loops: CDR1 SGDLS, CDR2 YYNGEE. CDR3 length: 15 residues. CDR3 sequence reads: CASSPRQGNDSPLHF. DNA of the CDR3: TGTGCCAGCAGCCCTCGACAGGGGAATGATTCACCCCTCCACTTT.

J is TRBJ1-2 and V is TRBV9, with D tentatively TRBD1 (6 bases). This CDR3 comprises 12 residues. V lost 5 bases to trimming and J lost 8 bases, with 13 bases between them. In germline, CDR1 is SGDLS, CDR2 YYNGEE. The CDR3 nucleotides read TGTGCCAGCAGAGGTCCGGGACACGGCTACACCTTC. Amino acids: CASRGPGHGYTF.

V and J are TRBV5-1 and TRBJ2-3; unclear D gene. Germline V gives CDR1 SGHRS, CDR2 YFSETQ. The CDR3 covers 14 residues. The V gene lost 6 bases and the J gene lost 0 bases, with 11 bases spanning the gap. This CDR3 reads CASKIELSTDTQYF. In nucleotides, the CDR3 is TGCGCCAGCAAGATTGAACTAAGCACAGATACGCAGTATTTT.

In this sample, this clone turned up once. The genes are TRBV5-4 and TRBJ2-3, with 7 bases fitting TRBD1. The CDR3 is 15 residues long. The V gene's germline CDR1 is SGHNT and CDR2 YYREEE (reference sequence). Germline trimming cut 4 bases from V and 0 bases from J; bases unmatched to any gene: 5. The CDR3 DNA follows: TGTGCCAGCAGCCAGACAGGGTCTAGCACAGATACGCAGTATTTT. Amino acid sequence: CASSQTGSSTDTQYF.

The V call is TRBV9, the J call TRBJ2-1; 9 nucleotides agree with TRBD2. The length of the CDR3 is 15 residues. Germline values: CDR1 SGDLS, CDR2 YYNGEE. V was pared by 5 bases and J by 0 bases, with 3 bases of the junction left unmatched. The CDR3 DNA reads TGTGCCAGCAGTAATAGCGGGAGCTCCTACAATGAGCAGTTCTTC. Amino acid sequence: CASSNSGSSYNEQFF.

Here the CDR3 reads CASSPSGQGRDQPQHF. The CDR3 nucleotides are TGTGCCAGCTCCCCCAGTGGACAGGGGCGAGATCAGCCCCAGCATTTT. This chain links TRBV18 with TRBJ1-5; 9 nucleotides line up with TRBD1. V dropped 6 bases and J dropped 5; count of bases not matched to a gene: 11. Germline V gives CDR1 KGHSH, CDR2 LQKENI. This CDR3 is built from 16 residues.

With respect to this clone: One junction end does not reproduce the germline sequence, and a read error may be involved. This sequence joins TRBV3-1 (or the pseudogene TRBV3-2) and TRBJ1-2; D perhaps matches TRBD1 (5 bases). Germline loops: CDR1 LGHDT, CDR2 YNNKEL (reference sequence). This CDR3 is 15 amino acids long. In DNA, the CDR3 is TGTGCCGGCAGCCAAGATTTGGGGGTTCACTATGGCTACACCTTC. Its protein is CAGSQDLGVHYGYTF.

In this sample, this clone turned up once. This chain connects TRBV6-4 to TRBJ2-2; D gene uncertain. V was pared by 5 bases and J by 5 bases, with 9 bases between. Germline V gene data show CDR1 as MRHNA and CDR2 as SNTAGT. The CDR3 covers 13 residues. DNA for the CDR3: TGTGCCAGCAGTTCCACTTGGACCGGGGAGCTGTTTTTT. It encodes CASSSTWTGELFF.

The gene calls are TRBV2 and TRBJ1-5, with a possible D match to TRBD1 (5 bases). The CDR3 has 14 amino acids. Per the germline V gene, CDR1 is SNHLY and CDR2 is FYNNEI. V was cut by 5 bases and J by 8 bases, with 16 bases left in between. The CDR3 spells CASSYTGGVEPQHF. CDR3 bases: TGTGCCAGCAGTTATACAGGTGGGGTAGAGCCCCAGCATTTT.

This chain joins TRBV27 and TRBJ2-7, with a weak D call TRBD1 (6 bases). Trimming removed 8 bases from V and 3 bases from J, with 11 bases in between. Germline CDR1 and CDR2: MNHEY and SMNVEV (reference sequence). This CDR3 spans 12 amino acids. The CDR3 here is CASGKGGYEQYF. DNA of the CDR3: TGTGCCAGCGGAAAAGGGGGCTACGAGCAGTACTTC.

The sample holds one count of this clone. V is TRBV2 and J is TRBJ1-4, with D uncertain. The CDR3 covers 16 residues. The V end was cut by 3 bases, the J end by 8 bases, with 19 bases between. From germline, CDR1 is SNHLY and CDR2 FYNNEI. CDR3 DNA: TGTGCCAGCAGTGACCCCGGTCGGACCTTGAGGGAAAAACTGTTTTTT. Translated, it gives CASSDPGRTLREKLFF.

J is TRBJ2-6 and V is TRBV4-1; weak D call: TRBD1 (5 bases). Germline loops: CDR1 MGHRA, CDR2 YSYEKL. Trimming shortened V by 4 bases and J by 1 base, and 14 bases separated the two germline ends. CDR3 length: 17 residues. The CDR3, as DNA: TGCGCCAGCAGCCGGGGCGTAACCCAATCTGGGGCCAACGTCCTGACTTTC. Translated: CASSRGVTQSGANVLTF.

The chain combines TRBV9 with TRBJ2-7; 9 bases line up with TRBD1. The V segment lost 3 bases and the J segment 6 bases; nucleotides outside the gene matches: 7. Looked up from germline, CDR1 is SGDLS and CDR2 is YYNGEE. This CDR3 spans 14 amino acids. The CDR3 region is CASSGTGTGPEQYF. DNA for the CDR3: TGTGCCAGCAGCGGGACCGGGACAGGGCCCGAGCAGTACTTC.